Presented here are 13 T cell receptor beta chains from one specimen sequenced in a study of T cell responses to AZD1222 COVID-19 vaccine. This table comes from immunoSEQ multiplex PCR, and its TCRdb copy is limited to in-frame clones, with some not included. Among about 99,000 clones, about 92% were seen once, and the ten largest hold 10% to 15%. The sample consisted of peripheral blood, taken on day 0 of AZD1222 vaccination. Receptor source: an adult in good health.

This clone was picked up one time. The V call is TRBV7-9, the J call TRBJ2-7; D unresolved. There are 14 residues in the CDR3. Trimming left V 5 bases short and J 3 bases short, with 14 bases between. Germline V gene sequence: CDR1 SEHNR, CDR2 FQNEAQ (reference sequence). The CDR3 nucleotides are TGTGCCAGCAGCCCGCCGGACCAGGTCTACGAGCAGTACTTC. Residues: CASSPPDQVYEQYF.

Comments on this clone: Distinct nucleotide sequences in the sample also encode this CDR3. This sequence joins TRBV29-1 and TRBJ1-2, with D possibly TRBD1 on 6 matching bases. Per germline, CDR1 SQVTM and CDR2 ANQGSEA. V was trimmed by 6 bases and J by 4 bases, leaving 9 bases between them. CDR3 size: 11 residues. In nucleotides, the CDR3 is TGCAGCGTCGTACAGGGCTATGGCTACACCTTC. Encoded protein: CSVVQGYGYTF.

The V and J genes are TRBV30 and TRBJ1-3; the match to TRBD1 covers 7 bases. Germline V CDR1 and CDR2: GTSNPN, SVGIG (reference sequence). V lost 3 bases, J lost 2 bases, and 4 bases stayed unmatched. This CDR3 has 14 amino acids. CDR3 in amino acids: CAWRDTGAGNTIYF. DNA for the CDR3: TGTGCCTGGAGAGATACAGGGGCTGGAAACACCATATATTTT.

This chain joins TRBV3-1 (or the pseudogene TRBV3-2) and TRBJ1-2; a weak D match, TRBD1 (5 bases). The ends were cut back, 2 bases at V and 8 bases at J, with 9 bases in the middle. Germline CDR1 is LGHDT and CDR2 is YNNKEL (reference sequence). CDR3 length: 12 amino acids. CDR3 sequence: CASSQPGKGYTF. In DNA form, the CDR3 reads TGTGCCAGCAGCCAACCAGGGAAAGGCTACACCTTC.

The V gene is TRBV13, the J gene TRBJ1-4; no definite D call. V lost 1 base and J lost 7, with 13 bases in between. CDR3 length equals 15 residues. Germline-derived CDR1 and CDR2 are PRHDT and FYEKMQ (reference sequence). CDR3: CASSLVESGGEKLFF. CDR3 DNA sequence: TGTGCCAGCAGCTTAGTTGAGTCCGGTGGTGAAAAACTGTTTTTT.

This chain connects TRBV30 to TRBJ2-7; TRBD1 agrees at 11 bases. J was trimmed by 3 bases and V by 3 bases; bases with no gene match: 4. Germline V gene data show CDR1 as GTSNPN and CDR2 as SVGIG (reference sequence). This CDR3 has 14 residues. As DNA, the CDR3 is TGTGCCTGGAGCGGACAGGGGGCTATCTACGAGCAGTACTTC. Translating gives CAWSGQGAIYEQYF.

The V call is TRBV2, the J call TRBJ1-6; a possible D gene is TRBD1 (5 bases). V was pared by 7 bases and J by 3 bases, with 16 bases between. This CDR3 comprises 16 residues. Germline lookup yields CDR1 SNHLY and CDR2 FYNNEI. In nucleotides, the CDR3 is TGTGCCAGCAAACTAGGAGGGGAACGCTATAATTCACCCCTCCACTTT. This codes for CASKLGGERYNSPLHF.

This chain connects TRBV4-3 to TRBJ2-3; 8 bases align to TRBD2. The CDR3 spans 15 residues. The V gene end was trimmed by 3 bases and the J gene end by 6 bases; junction bases not matched to a gene: 8. The V gene's germline CDR1 is LGHNA and CDR2 YSLEER. The CDR3 protein is CASSQAGTRSDTQYF. DNA for the CDR3: TGCGCCAGCAGCCAGGCCGGGACTAGGTCGGATACGCAGTATTTT.

V usage is TRBV7-2 and J usage is TRBJ2-3, with 8 bases aligning to TRBD2. Trimming at V came to 5 bases and at J to 3 bases, leaving 4 bases not matched to a gene. This CDR3 spans 14 amino acids. Looked up from germline, CDR1 is SGHTA and CDR2 is FQGNSA. As DNA, the CDR3 is TGTGCCAGCAGCCCTGGACTAGCAACAGATACGCAGTATTTT. It specifies CASSPGLATDTQYF.

This chain links TRBV6-5 with TRBJ2-5; the match to TRBD1 covers 7 bases. V lost 7 bases to trimming and J lost 3 bases; unmatched junction nucleotides: 2. This CDR3 region has 12 residues. The V gene's germline CDR1 is MNHEY and CDR2 SVGAGI. Here the CDR3 reads CASTGTEETQYF. CDR3 coding DNA: TGTGCCAGCACCGGGACAGAAGAGACCCAGTACTTC.

The rearrangement uses TRBV6-5 and TRBJ1-5, with TRBD1 matching over 7 bases. Germline values: CDR1 MNHEY, CDR2 SVGAGI. The CDR3 runs 14 residues. Germline trimming cut 4 bases from V and 5 bases from J; bases unmatched to any gene: 5. CDR3 nucleotides: TGTGCCAGCAGTTTAAGACAGGGTGATCAGCCCCAGCATTTT. Protein product: CASSLRQGDQPQHF.

V is TRBV9 and J is TRBJ1-2, with TRBD1 as a possible D gene (5 bases). This CDR3 has 14 residues. The ends were cut back, 5 bases at V and 8 bases at J, with 19 bases in the middle. Germline V gene sequence: CDR1 SGDLS, CDR2 YYNGEE. CDR3 bases: TGTGCCAGCAGAGCAGGGCAGAGGATGGGGGGCTACACCTTC. Encoded protein: CASRAGQRMGGYTF.

This clone was counted a single time. V and J are TRBV6-6 and TRBJ2-5; D perhaps matches TRBD1 (5 bases). Per germline, CDR1 MNHNY and CDR2 SVGAGI (reference sequence). The CDR3 is made up of 15 amino acids. Between the trimmed V and J ends, which lost 7 bases and 4 bases, there was a span of 19 bases. As DNA, the CDR3 is TGTGCCAGCAACAAACCTGCTAGGGGTCCAGAGACCCAGTACTTC. The encoded protein is CASNKPARGPETQYF.